These 11 T cell receptor beta chains originate from one sample sequenced in a study of regulatory T cells in long-lasting Graves disease. Relying on iRepertoire HTBI primers and Arm-PCR of CDR3 regions, the team built TCR beta libraries. TCRdb called the multiplex PCR reads again in MiXCR, with one record for every CDR3 protein. The table has fewer than 650,000 distinct CDR3 sequences, about 16% seen once. The time point is: newly diagnosed GD, antithyroid drugs for less than 3 months. There was RNA extracted from PBMCs, and the TCR library was made from it. This same sample was also taken into another study, of T cells in Graves' hyperthyroidism and ophthalmopathy.

The sequences come from peripheral blood mononuclear cells (PBMCs), collected at new diagnosis, from a patient treated with antithyroid drugs. The receptors were sampled from a man aged 18 to 29 with Graves disease.

There are many counts of this clonotype. This chain links TRBV20-1 with TRBJ2-7, with D perhaps TRBD2 (6 bases). Germline V gene sequence: CDR1 DFQATT, CDR2 SNEGSKA (reference sequence). The CDR3 runs to 16 residues. Trimming pared 0 bases from V and 7 bases from J, leaving 22 bases between. The CDR3 bases are TGCAGTGCTAGAGATCGAGTAGCGGCTATGATTGAGGAGCAGTACTTC. This gives the protein CSARDRVAAMIEEQYF.

This sequence joins TRBV2 and TRBJ1-1; 8 positions agree with TRBD1. Germline lookup yields CDR1 SNHLY and CDR2 FYNNEI. The CDR3 length is 15 residues. V was pared by 1 base and J by 4 bases, with 5 bases of the junction left unmatched. The CDR3 is CASSEDRGVFTEAFF. DNA of the CDR3: TGTGCCAGCAGTGAAGACAGGGGGGTGTTCACTGAAGCTTTCTTT. Full variable domain (missing parts from reference TRBV2 and TRBJ1-1): EPEVTQTPSHQVTQMGQEVILRCVPISNHLYFYWYRQILGQKVEFLVSFYNNEISEKSEIFDDQFSVERPDGSNFTLKIRSTKLEDSAMYFCASSEDRGVFTEAFFGQGTRLTVV.

This clonotype has a count of ten or more. The V and J genes are TRBV7-8 and TRBJ2-5, with D possibly matching TRBD2 (5 bases). Germline V gene data show CDR1 as SGHVS and CDR2 as FQNEAQ. The CDR3 extends over 14 amino acids. The V end was cut by 1 base, the J end by 4 bases, with 10 bases between. The CDR3 protein is CASSLGGRGETQYF. The CDR3 DNA reads TGTGCCAGCAGCTTAGGTGGGAGAGGAGAGACCCAGTACTTC.

This clonotype was observed many times. The gene calls are TRBV20-1 and TRBJ2-7, with D perhaps TRBD2 (6 bases). The CDR3 has 16 residues. The germline CDR1 and CDR2 sequences are DFQATT and SNEGSKA (reference sequence). V lost 0 bases, J lost 4 bases, and 19 bases lay in between. The CDR3 reads CSARDRGLYGTYEQYF. As DNA, the CDR3 is TGCAGTGCTAGAGATAGGGGACTCTACGGGACGTACGAGCAGTACTTC.

Many counts were recorded for this clonotype. The rearrangement links TRBV20-1 to TRBJ2-5; a weak D match, TRBD2 (6 bases). The V gene's germline CDR1 is DFQATT and CDR2 SNEGSKA (reference sequence). The V gene lost 0 bases and the J gene lost 4 bases, with 12 bases spanning the gap. The CDR3 consists of 14 residues. The CDR3 bases are TGCAGTGCTAGAGATTTGGGGGGATCAGAGACCCAGTACTTC. This codes for CSARDLGGSETQYF.

The chain joins TRBV7-2 to TRBJ2-1, with D tentatively TRBD1 (8 bases). Germline-derived CDR1 and CDR2 are SGHTA and FQGNSA. Trimming stripped 11 bases from V and 1 base from J, with 15 bases between. The CDR3 totals 14 residues. The CDR3 region is CASRGRESYNEQFF. The CDR3 nucleotides are TGTGCCTCCAGGGGGCGGGAGTCCTACAATGAGCAGTTCTTC. Using reference TRBV7-2 and TRBJ2-1 for the parts outside the CDR3, the full variable domain is GAGVSQSPSNKVTEKGKDVELRCDPISGHTALYWYRQSLGQGLEFLIYFQGNSAPDKSGLPSDRFSAERTGGSVSTLTIQRTQQEDSAVYLCASRGRESYNEQFFGPGTRLTVL.

This clonotype was recorded at least ten times. The genes are TRBV6-1 and TRBJ1-6, with TRBD1 matching over 8 bases. The CDR3 contains 17 residues. Germline V gene data show CDR1 as MNHNS and CDR2 as SASEGT. The junction had 17 bases not matched to a gene; V was cut back by 6 bases and J by 10 bases. In nucleotides, the CDR3 is TGTGCCAGCAGCCCCATGCCCAGGGGGCTTTACCCCTCACCCCTCCACTTT. Its protein product is CASSPMPRGLYPSPLHF.

This clonotype was recorded at least ten times. The chain uses TRBV5-1 and TRBJ2-1; 9 nucleotides match TRBD2. Trimming cost V 0 bases and J 8 bases; bases outside gene matches: 6. CDR3 length: 15 residues. Germline V CDR1 and CDR2: SGHRS, YFSETQ. The CDR3 bases are TGCGCCAGCAGCTTGGATAGCGGGAGTGGGTATGAGCAGTTCTTC. Protein sequence: CASSLDSGSGYEQFF.

V and J are TRBV7-9 and TRBJ2-2; D remains ambiguous. V lost 3 bases and J lost 0, with 8 bases in between. CDR3 length equals 15 residues. CDR1 and CDR2 (germline): SEHNR, FQNEAQ (reference sequence). In DNA, the CDR3 is TGTGCCAGCAGCTTGAGGCCGGCGAACACCGGGGAGCTGTTTTTT. Amino acids: CASSLRPANTGELFF.

This clonotype is a singleton in its sample. A read error likely explains this, since a far larger clone differs by one base. V and J are TRBV10-3 and TRBJ2-1; D gene uncertain. CDR1 and CDR2 (germline): ENHRY, SYGVKD. Trimming removed 6 bases at V and 10 bases at J, with 16 bases between. The CDR3 is 13 residues long. The CDR3 reads CAIRPGSSYEQFF. DNA for the CDR3: TGTGCCATCAGGCCAGGTAGCTCCTACGAGCAGTTCTTC.

This clonotype was observed many times. The chain combines TRBV3-1 with TRBJ1-2; tentatively, D is TRBD1 (5 bases). CDR1 LGHDT and CDR2 YNNKEL come from the germline V gene (reference sequence). V gave up 6 bases and J gave up 4 bases, with 18 bases separating them. CDR3 length: 15 amino acids. CDR3 amino acids: CASSYSRGGTYGYTF. Written as DNA, the CDR3 is TGTGCCAGCAGTTATTCTCGGGGGGGAACCTATGGCTACACCTTC.